The present T cell receptor (beta chain) was sequenced within a study of CD8 T cells in ankylosing spondylitis (dated by TCRdb to between 2016 and 2019). The study in broad terms: The study set out to find disease-linked TCR variants by profiling T cell receptor beta repertoires in ankylosing spondylitis patients and healthy donors. Peripheral blood was sampled, and synovial fluid was also collected from ankylosing spondylitis patients. The full study cohort comprised 25 ankylosing spondylitis patients and some 100 healthy donors.

The paper's findings and limits, for the study overall: A TCR beta motif made up of several highly homologous amino acid variants appeared to be characteristic of blood from ankylosing spondylitis patients. The disease-linked clones were reported to be significantly enriched in matched synovial fluid samples from ankylosing spondylitis patients. A CD8+ phenotype was shown by the disease-linked clones, which were found at relatively low frequencies in peripheral blood. Some of the motif variants had been reported before in the synovial fluid and blood of reactive arthritis patients, a finding that suggests common disease-initiation mechanisms.

Including the terminal cysteine and phenylalanine, the CDR3 comprises 15 residues. The entry retains the CDR3 DNA only, 45 bases that are in frame from base 1. The germline V gene (reference sequence) yields SGHAT for CDR1 and FQDESV for CDR2. V is clipped by 1 base and J by 2 bases, and the sequence between their germline boundaries is 11 bases long. This clonotype was found a few times. The target of this receptor is not known. No quality values exist for individual bases; no much larger clone is one base distant. Synovial fluid samples were paired with blood samples taken from the same ankylosing spondylitis patients. The sequencer was an Illumina HiSeq 2500. Quantitative 5'-RACE with molecular barcodes was the method used to prepare the TCR beta libraries. The authors' analysis ran thus. A new computational method, built on a probabilistic model of VDJ rearrangement, was used to identify disease-linked TCR variants. The public reads were reanalyzed by TCRdb: fastp trimming at Q25, MiXCR alignment, in-frame beta chains only. Rows are combined by CDR3 protein, so each entry shows the most common genes and DNA. The V and J calls and clone size are TCRdb's, not the authors'. In this sample the table shows some 140,000 distinct CDR3 sequences, roughly 7.7% of which occur a single time. Clones ranked in the top ten supply more than 7% of the sample.

The V gene is TRBV11-1 and the J gene is TRBJ2-5; too little of a D gene remains to name it. The sequenced material came from synovial fluid, either unsorted or a sorted T cell fraction (not recorded which). This sequence was found in a male donor with ankylosing spondylitis. This receptor carries the CDR3 CASSLGTGSQETQYF. The DNA is TGTGCCAGCAGCTTAGGGACCGGGTCGCAAGAGACCCAGTACTTC.